These T cell receptor beta chains were read from a single sample in a study of post-analysis software for immune sequencing data. Via MiXCR, TCRdb re-called the PCR reads, giving one row per CDR3 protein. This repertoire shows hundreds of thousands of distinct CDR3 sequences, 25% to 30% found once; its top ten account for approximately 0.6%. The sequencing sample was made of blood. These receptors came from a girl under 18 with multiple sclerosis. Both conserved end residues are trimmed from each CDR3.

V: TRBV7-9; CDR3: ASSLTRDSNEQY
V: TRBV20-1; CDR3: SAYAPRARTDTQY
V: TRBV25-1; CDR3: ASSDGVLLSYERY
V: TRBV18; CDR3: ASSPSGGTNTGELF
V: TRBV7-2; CDR3: ASSIRTGADTQY
V: TRBV12-3/TRBV12-4; CDR3: ASSPQGYTEAF
V: TRBV5-4; CDR3: ASSPTVAGNTIY
V: TRBV4-2; CDR3: ASSQVGGTPGNEQF
V: TRBV7-9; CDR3: SSSLEAGGIYEQY
V: TRBV9; CDR3: ASSATSLGVNEQF
V: TRBV20-1; CDR3: SARDPWLQETQY
V: TRBV12-3/TRBV12-4; CDR3: ASSPSSTNYGCT
V: TRBV28; CDR3: ASSQGVNQETQY
V: TRBV20-1; CDR3: SARAPAGTGEQY
V: TRBV6-2/TRBV6-3; CDR3: ASLGISSTDTQY
V: TRBV20-1; CDR3: SARAARPGNEKLF
V: TRBV20-1; CDR3: SARAADSNQPQH
V: TRBV9; CDR3: ASSEDGYT
V: TRBV4-3; CDR3: ASSQAPSGANVLT
V: TRBV6-2/TRBV6-3; CDR3: ASSQGQGLSEQY
V: TRBV5-1; CDR3: ASSYNPSGGDTQY
V: TRBV7-9; CDR3: ASSSLQGTVNYGYT
V: TRBV10-1; CDR3: ASSETWQGAFKNIQY
V: TRBV29-1; CDR3: SADGTGPFSGGSTDTQY
V: TRBV5-1; CDR3: VSRDRNYGYT
V: TRBV20-1; CDR3: SARDRTSGGMETQY
V: TRBV29-1; CDR3: SAGVEGGPEKLF
V: TRBV3-1; CDR3: ASSLPGTEAF
V: TRBV11-2; CDR3: ASSFETDRGNYGYT
V: TRBV6-6; CDR3: ASSYSRDNYSPPH
V: TRBV29-1; CDR3: SVELGEGLNEQY
V: TRBV20-1; CDR3: SAYWQINEKLF
V: TRBV15; CDR3: ATSRDGQQETQY
V: TRBV20-1; CDR3: SARDPSGGDSDTQY
V: TRBV12-3/TRBV12-4; CDR3: ASSFWGEGADYGYT
V: TRBV6-1; CDR3: ASSDPLGREWSSTEAF
V: TRBV6-1; CDR3: ASRGTGSRDEQF
V: TRBV4-2; CDR3: ASSQGTLQETQY
V: TRBV4-1; CDR3: ASSQVGRGGGGDTQY
V: TRBV2; CDR3: ASSEGLAGRGGQF
V: TRBV24-1; CDR3: ATSDLSGSIYEQF
V: TRBV5-5; CDR3: ASSLRGPGNQPQH
V: TRBV29-1; CDR3: SGLSWGGFNTDTQY
V: TRBV5-1; CDR3: ASSLANEGYGYT
V: TRBV20-1; CDR3: SASASMWYTEAF
V: TRBV9; CDR3: ASSVGNGGHSPLH
V: TRBV20-1; CDR3: SAADGTSGNYEQY
V: TRBV2; CDR3: ASGGQGAWSPLH
V: TRBV5-5; CDR3: ASSLSPGQVADTQY
V: TRBV5-1; CDR3: ASRDSTGANEQF
V: TRBV6-2/TRBV6-3; CDR3: ASSYKVGLQPQH
V: TRBV20-1; CDR3: SARDRARGDAGYT
V: TRBV7-2; CDR3: ASSSGSGRNNEQF
V: TRBV12-3/TRBV12-4; CDR3: ASSWALGQGADTEY
V: TRBV5-5; CDR3: ASSYGRSSYEQY
V: TRBV7-2; CDR3: ASSFSGNSYEQY
V: TRBV12-3/TRBV12-4; CDR3: ASSLVTGVPNGYT
V: TRBV28; CDR3: ASTPSGTGEAF